This T cell receptor (beta chain) was obtained from a study of shared clonotypes between healthy human individuals. Study overall: Serving as donors were a couple of women and a few men, whose ages spanned 18 to 49.

Study-level findings and limits: Non-shared clonotypes had lower generation probabilities than clonotypes shared by all four sorted-subset donors. Owing to a small donor count, the genetic and exposure-history diversity represented was limited.

V was shortened by 5 bases and J by 0 bases, with 7 bases between the two germline ends. Per the germline V gene, CDR1 is SQVTM and CDR2 is ANQGSEA. The CDR3 consists of 12 residues. Division of CD4+ cells produced a CD45RA+ naive subset and a CD45RA-negative memory subset. With respect to this clone: What it recognizes is unknown. This specimen includes other DNA sequences encoding the same CDR3.

Sequencing was performed with immunoSEQ multiplex PCR; in TCRdb, only in-frame clones are kept and a portion is missing. Of over 2 million clones detected, around 93% appear once; the ten largest clones hold 0.3% to 0.45%. Material for sequencing was naive CD4+ T cells from PBMCs. As for subset: CD45RA+ positively selected. This clonotype originated in a man aged 18 to 29 in good health. Some clones in this sample may be carry-over from other donors' samples. The chain joins TRBV29-1 to TRBJ2-5, with a tentative D call TRBD1 (5 bases). The CDR3 coding sequence is TGCAGCGTTAGGGGCCACCAAGAGACCCAGTACTTC. It encodes CSVRGHQETQYF.